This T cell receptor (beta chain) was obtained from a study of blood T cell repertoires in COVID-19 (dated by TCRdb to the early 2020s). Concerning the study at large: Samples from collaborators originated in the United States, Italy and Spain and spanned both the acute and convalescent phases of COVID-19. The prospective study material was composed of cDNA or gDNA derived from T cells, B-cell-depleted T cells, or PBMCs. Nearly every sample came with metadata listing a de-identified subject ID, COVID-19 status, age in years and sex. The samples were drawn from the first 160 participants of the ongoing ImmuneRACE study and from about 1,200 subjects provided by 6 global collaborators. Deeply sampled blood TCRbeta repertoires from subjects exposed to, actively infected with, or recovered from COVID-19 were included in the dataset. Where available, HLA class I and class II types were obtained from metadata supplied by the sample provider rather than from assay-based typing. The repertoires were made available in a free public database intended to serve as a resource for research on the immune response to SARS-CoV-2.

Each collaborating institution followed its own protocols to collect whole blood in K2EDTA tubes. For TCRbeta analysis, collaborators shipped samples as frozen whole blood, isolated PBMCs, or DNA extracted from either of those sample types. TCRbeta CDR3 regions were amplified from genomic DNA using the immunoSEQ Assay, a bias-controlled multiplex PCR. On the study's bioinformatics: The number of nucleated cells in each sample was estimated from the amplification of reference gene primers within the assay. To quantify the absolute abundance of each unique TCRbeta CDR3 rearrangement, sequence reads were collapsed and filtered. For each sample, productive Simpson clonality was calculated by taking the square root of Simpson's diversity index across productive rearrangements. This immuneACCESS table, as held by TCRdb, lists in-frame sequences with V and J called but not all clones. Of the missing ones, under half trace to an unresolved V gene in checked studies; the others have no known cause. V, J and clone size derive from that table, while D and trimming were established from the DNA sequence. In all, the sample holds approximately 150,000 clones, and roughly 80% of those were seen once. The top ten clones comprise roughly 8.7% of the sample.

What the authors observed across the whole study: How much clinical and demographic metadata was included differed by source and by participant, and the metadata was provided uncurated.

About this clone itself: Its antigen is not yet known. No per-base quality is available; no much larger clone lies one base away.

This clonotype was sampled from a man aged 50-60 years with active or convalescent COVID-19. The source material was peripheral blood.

The DNA sequence follows: TGTGCCAGCAGCCGTCCCCTAACAGGGGCCCCGAACACCGGGGAGCTGTTTTTT. Translated, it gives CASSRPLTGAPNTGELFF. Recombination joined TRBV7-2 with TRBJ2-2; 7 middle bases align to TRBD1. As encoded in the germline V gene, CDR1 is SGHTA while CDR2 is FQGNSA. Inclusive of the bounding cysteine and phenylalanine, the CDR3 is 18 residues long. Kept here is only the CDR3 DNA, which spans 54 bases and is read in frame from base 1. Here V drops 5 bases and J drops 0 bases, and the junction holds 12 bases not matched to any gene.